This T cell receptor (beta chain) is drawn from a study of blood T cell repertoires in COVID-19. About the study: PBMCs, B-cell-depleted T cells, or T cells provided the cDNA or gDNA that made up the material.

The CDR3 length is 16 residues. Germline CDR1 reads MNHEY; CDR2 reads SVGAGI. V trimming: 2 bases; J trimming: 2 bases; junction bases outside the gene matches: 4. The data were produced by immunoSEQ multiplex PCR, yet TCRdb's version contains in-frame clones alone and is incomplete. The sample yields approximately 150,000 clones, approximately 85% seen once. The chain combines TRBV6-5 with TRBJ1-2; TRBD1 agrees at 11 bases. The sample was peripheral blood. This receptor was identified in a human donor with acute or convalescent COVID-19. The donor label of this sample is uncertain. The CDR3 bases are TGTGCCAGCAGTTACCCTTGGGACAGGGGGAACTATGGCTACACCTTC. It codes for CASSYPWDRGNYGYTF.